This T cell receptor beta chain was sequenced for a study of long-term antiretroviral therapy in people with HIV. It was version v3.0 of the immunoSEQ assay that was run at survey level. TCRdb's table, derived via immunoSEQ multiplex PCR, lists solely in-frame clones and lacks some. This sample has about 28,000 clones, with 90% to 95% found just once. V was pared by 5 bases and J by 4 bases, with 5 bases between. There are 12 residues in the CDR3. CDR1 is MDHEN and CDR2 is SYDVKM in the germline V gene. The chain joins TRBV28 to TRBJ2-2; D not resolved. The sequencing used unsorted PBMCs, collected more than 6 years after starting antiretroviral therapy. The clonotype comes from a young man with HIV. In DNA form, the CDR3 reads TGTGCCAGCAGTCCCGTCACCGGGGAGCTGTTTTTT. Its translation: CASSPVTGELFF.